Below, 4 T cell receptor beta chains from the same sample are listed, as sequenced in a study of blood T cells in healthy people across ages. The authors ran a second PCR of roughly 6 to 12 cycles using a sample-barcoded 5' primer and a J-beta primer mix. TCRdb re-called the 5' RACE reads through MiXCR, storing one row per CDR3 protein. The sample lists about 1.8 million distinct CDR3 sequences; approximately 50% were seen once. Sample: blood. The receptors here all came from a woman aged 40 to 55 in good health.

The rearrangement uses TRBV7-3 and TRBJ2-6; D remains ambiguous. Germline V gene data show CDR1 as SGHTA and CDR2 as FQGTGA. The CDR3 sequence is 16 residues long. The V and J ends lost 5 bases and 0 bases respectively, with 11 bases between them. The CDR3 is CASSPTSSSGANVLTF. The CDR3 DNA sequence: TGTGCCAGCAGCCCCACGTCCTCCTCTGGGGCCAACGTCCTGACTTTC.

The chain couples TRBV6-2 or TRBV6-3 to TRBJ2-1, with 8 bases fitting TRBD2. Looked up from germline, CDR1 is MNHEY and CDR2 is SVGEGT. V dropped 6 bases and J dropped 9; count of bases not matched to a gene: 13. The length of the CDR3 is 15 residues. The CDR3 loop is CASRGAGAPGIEQFF. As DNA, the CDR3 is TGTGCCAGCAGGGGAGCGGGGGCCCCGGGAATTGAGCAGTTCTTC.

The chain joins TRBV28 to TRBJ2-6; D is uncertain. This CDR3 contains 15 residues. V was trimmed by 7 bases and J by 2 bases, leaving 12 bases between them. CDR1 MDHEN and CDR2 SYDVKM come from the germline V gene. The DNA for the CDR3 is TGTGCCAGCACCCCTCAAATAGCTGGGGCCAACGTCCTGACTTTC. Protein sequence: CASTPQIAGANVLTF.

This clonotype was observed once. V gene TRBV4-2 combines with J gene TRBJ1-6; D might be TRBD1 (5 bases). Trimming cost V 3 bases and J 1 base, with 16 bases left between them. The germline CDR1 and CDR2 sequences are LGHNA and YNFKEQ. CDR3 length: 18 amino acids. In DNA, the CDR3 is TGTGCCAGCAGCCATTCTACAGGCGATGTGTCCTATAATTCACCCCTCCACTTT. The encoded protein is CASSHSTGDVSYNSPLHF.